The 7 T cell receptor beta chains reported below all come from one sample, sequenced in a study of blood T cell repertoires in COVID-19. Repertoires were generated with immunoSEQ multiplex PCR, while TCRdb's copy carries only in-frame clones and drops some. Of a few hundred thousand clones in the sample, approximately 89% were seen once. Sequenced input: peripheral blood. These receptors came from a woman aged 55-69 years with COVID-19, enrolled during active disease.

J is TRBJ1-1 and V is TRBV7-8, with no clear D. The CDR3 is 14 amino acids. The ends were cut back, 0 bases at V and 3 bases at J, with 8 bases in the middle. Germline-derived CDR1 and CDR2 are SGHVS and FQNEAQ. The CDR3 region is CASSLAARYTEAFF. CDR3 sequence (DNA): TGTGCCAGCAGCTTAGCGGCCAGATACACTGAAGCTTTCTTT.

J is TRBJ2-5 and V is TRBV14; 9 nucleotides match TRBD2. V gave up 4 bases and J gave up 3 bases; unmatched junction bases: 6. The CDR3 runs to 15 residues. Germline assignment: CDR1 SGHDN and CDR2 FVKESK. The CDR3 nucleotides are TGTGCCAGCAGCCCTGGCGGGGGGGCTGAAGAGACCCAGTACTTC. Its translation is CASSPGGGAEETQYF.

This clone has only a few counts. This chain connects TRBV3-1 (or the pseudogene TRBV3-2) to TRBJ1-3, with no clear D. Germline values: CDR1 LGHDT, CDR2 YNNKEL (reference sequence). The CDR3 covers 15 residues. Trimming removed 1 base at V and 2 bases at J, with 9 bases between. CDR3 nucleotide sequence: TGTGCCAGCAGCCAAGGCCCGGTCGCTGGAAACACCATATATTTT. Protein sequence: CASSQGPVAGNTIYF.

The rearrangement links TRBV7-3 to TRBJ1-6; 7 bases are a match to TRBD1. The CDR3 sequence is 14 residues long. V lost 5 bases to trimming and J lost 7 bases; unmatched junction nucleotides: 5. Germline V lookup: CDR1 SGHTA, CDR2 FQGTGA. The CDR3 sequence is CASSRGTANSPLHF. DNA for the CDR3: TGTGCCAGCAGCCGAGGGACAGCAAATTCACCCCTCCACTTT.

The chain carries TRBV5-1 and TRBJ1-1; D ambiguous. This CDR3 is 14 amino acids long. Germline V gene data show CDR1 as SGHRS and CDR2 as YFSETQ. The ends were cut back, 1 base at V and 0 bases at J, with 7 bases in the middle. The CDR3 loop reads CASSLTTMNTEAFF. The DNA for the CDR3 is TGCGCCAGCAGCTTGACGACTATGAACACTGAAGCTTTCTTT.

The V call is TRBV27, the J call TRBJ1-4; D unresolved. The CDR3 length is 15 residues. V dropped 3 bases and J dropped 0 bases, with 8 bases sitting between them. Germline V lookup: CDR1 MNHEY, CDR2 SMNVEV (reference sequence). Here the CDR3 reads CASSFRQATNEKLFF. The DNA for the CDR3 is TGTGCCAGCAGTTTCAGGCAGGCAACTAATGAAAAACTGTTTTTT.

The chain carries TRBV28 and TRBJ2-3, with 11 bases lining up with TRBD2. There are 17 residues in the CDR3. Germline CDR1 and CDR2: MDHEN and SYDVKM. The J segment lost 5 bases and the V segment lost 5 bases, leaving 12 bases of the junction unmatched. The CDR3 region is CASSPPRLAGRGDTQYF. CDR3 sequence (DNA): TGTGCCAGCAGTCCTCCCCGACTAGCGGGACGGGGAGATACGCAGTATTTT. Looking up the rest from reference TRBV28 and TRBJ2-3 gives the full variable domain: DVKVTQSSRYLVKRTGEKVFLECVQDMDHENMFWYRQDPGLGLRLIYFSYDVKMKEKGDIPEGYSVSREKKERFSLILESASTNQTSMYLCASSPPRLAGRGDTQYFGPGTRLTVL.